In this sample, the clone carrying this T cell receptor (beta chain) turned up a few times. This record comes from a study of regulatory and conventional T cells in RAG deficiency. Regulatory T cells were sorted from blood as CD4+ CD25-high CD127-low cells. TCRdb's table, derived via immunoSEQ multiplex PCR, lists solely in-frame clones and lacks some. Of around 10,000 clones detected, about 90% appear once; the ten largest clones hold roughly 1.3%. The CDR3 length is 11 residues. Trimming cost V 3 bases and J 6 bases, with 5 bases left between them. Per germline, CDR1 KGHSH and CDR2 LQKENI. These data also featured in a second study, about regulatory T cells. From that study: The primer mix had 52 TRBV and 13 TRBJ primers.

The clonotype comes from a human donor in good health. V and J are TRBV18 and TRBJ2-5; D tentatively fits TRBD1 or TRBD2 (5 bases each). Source material: Tregs sorted from blood. CDR3 nucleotides: TGTGCCAGCTCACCGGGACAGACCCAGTACTTC. Its translation: CASSPGQTQYF.